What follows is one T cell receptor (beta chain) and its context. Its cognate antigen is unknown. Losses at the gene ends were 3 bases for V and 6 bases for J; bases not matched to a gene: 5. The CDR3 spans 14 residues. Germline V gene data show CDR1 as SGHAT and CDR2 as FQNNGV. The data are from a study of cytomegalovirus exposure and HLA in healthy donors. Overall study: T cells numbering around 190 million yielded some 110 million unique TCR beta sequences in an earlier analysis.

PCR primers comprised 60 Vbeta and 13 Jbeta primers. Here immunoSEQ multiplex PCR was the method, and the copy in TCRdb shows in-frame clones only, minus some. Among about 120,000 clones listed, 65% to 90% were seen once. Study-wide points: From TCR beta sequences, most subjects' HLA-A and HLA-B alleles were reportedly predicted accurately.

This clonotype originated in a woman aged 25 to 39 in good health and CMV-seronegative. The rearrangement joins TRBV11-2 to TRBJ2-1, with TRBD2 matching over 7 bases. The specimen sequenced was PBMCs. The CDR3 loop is CASSFAGVSNEQFF. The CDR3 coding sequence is TGTGCCAGCAGCTTTGCGGGAGTTTCCAATGAGCAGTTCTTC. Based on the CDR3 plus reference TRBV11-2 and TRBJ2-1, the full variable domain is EAGVAQSPRYKIIEKRQSVAFWCNPISGHATLYWYQQILGQGPKLLIQFQNNGVVDDSQLPKDRFSAERLKGVDSTLKIQPAKLEDSAVYLCASSFAGVSNEQFFGPGTRLTVL.